Presented here are 29 T cell receptor beta chains from one specimen sequenced in a study of cytomegalovirus exposure and HLA in healthy donors. Both 60 Vbeta primers and 13 Jbeta primers went into the PCR. TCRdb's table, derived via immunoSEQ multiplex PCR, lists solely in-frame clones and lacks some. The data contain roughly 150,000 clones, 70% to 80% of them singletons. The sample taken for sequencing was PBMCs. The receptors derive from a woman aged 55-69 years in good health and CMV-seropositive.

This clone was counted a few times. The J gene is TRBJ2-1, the V gene TRBV5-6; TRBD1 is a possible D gene (6 bases). Germline CDR1 reads SGHDT; CDR2 reads YYEEEE. Trimming stripped 2 bases from V and 6 bases from J, with 18 bases between. The CDR3 runs to 16 residues. CDR3 sequence (DNA): TGTGCCAGCAGCTTACCCGGGACACGAGGGGGCAATGAGCAGTTCTTC. Its protein is CASSLPGTRGGNEQFF.

The chain combines TRBV6-1 with TRBJ1-1, with a tentative D call TRBD1 (6 bases). CDR1 MNHNS and CDR2 SASEGT come from the germline V gene. The CDR3 sequence is 14 residues long. V lost 4 bases and J 2 bases, leaving 11 bases between the germline ends. CDR3 sequence (DNA): TGTGCCAGCAGTGTGGGACAAATAAACACTGAAGCTTTCTTT. Its translation: CASSVGQINTEAFF.

The chain couples TRBV9 to TRBJ2-1; TRBD2 agrees at 7 bases. CDR3 length: 17 residues. The germline V gene has CDR1 SGDLS and CDR2 YYNGEE. V lost 3 bases to trimming and J lost 1 base; unmatched junction nucleotides: 10. CDR3 DNA sequence: TGTGCCAGCAGCGCCCAGCGGGGCGGAGAGTCCTACAATGAGCAGTTCTTC. It is translated as CASSAQRGGESYNEQFF.

This clone was counted a single time. V gene TRBV30 combines with J gene TRBJ1-2; D gene unclear. Germline CDR1 and CDR2: GTSNPN and SVGIG (reference sequence). This CDR3 contains 13 residues. CDR3 residues: CAYRHLVYYGYTF. CDR3 sequence (DNA): TGTGCTTACCGACATCTCGTCTATTATGGCTACACCTTC.

This sequence joins TRBV5-1 and TRBJ2-3; TRBD1 agrees at 9 bases. J was trimmed by 4 bases and V by 5 bases; bases with no gene match: 5. Germline CDR1 is SGHRS and CDR2 is YFSETQ. This CDR3 comprises 14 residues. The CDR3 DNA sequence: TGCGCCAGCAGACCGGGACAGGGACCAGATACGCAGTATTTT. Its translation: CASRPGQGPDTQYF.

The chain recombines TRBV21-1 with TRBJ2-7; the table names TRBD2, a call not compared with the DNA. TRBV21-1 is classified as a pseudogene. This CDR3 is built from 16 residues. The CDR3 region has the DNA TGTGCCAGCAGCAAAGGTGGGCTAGCGGGGCCCTACGAGCAGTACTTC. Protein product: CASSKGGLAGPYEQYF.

The chain combines TRBV5-6 with TRBJ2-7, with 7 bases aligning to TRBD1. This CDR3 region has 12 residues. Germline CDR1 is SGHDT and CDR2 is YYEEEE. V was pared by 4 bases and J by 5 bases, with 3 bases of the junction left unmatched. The CDR3 is CASSLQGNEQYF. DNA of the CDR3: TGTGCCAGCAGCCTACAGGGGAACGAGCAGTACTTC.

In nucleotides, the CDR3 is TGTGCCAGCAGCGTAGGGGCAGGGGGCAACACTGAAGCTTTCTTT. It is translated as CASSVGAGGNTEAFF. The gene calls are TRBV9 and TRBJ1-1; TRBD1 agrees at 8 bases. Germline values: CDR1 SGDLS, CDR2 YYNGEE. This CDR3 has 15 residues. Trimming removed 0 bases from V and 2 bases from J; junction bases left unmatched: 3. Full variable domain (outside the CDR3, taken from reference TRBV9 and TRBJ1-1): DSGVTQTPKHLITATGQRVTLRCSPRSGDLSVYWYQQSLDQGLQFLIQYYNGEERAKGNILERFSAQQFPDLHSELNLSSLELGDSALYFCASSVGAGGNTEAFFGQGTRLTVV.

The V gene is TRBV10-3, the J gene TRBJ2-3; 8 bases line up with TRBD1. J lost 5 bases, V lost 6 bases, and 4 bases had no gene match. Germline assignment: CDR1 ENHRY and CDR2 SYGVKD. The CDR3 length is 13 residues. The CDR3 bases are TGTGCCATCAGAGGCGGGACAGGAGATACGCAGTATTTT. Translation: CAIRGGTGDTQYF.

V is TRBV28 and J is TRBJ2-7, with 13 bases identical to TRBD2. The CDR3 spans 14 residues. CDR1 and CDR2 (germline): MDHEN, SYDVKM. V lost 9 bases and J lost 11; bases outside the gene matches: 13. CDR3 sequence: CASSTQGLAGEKYF. In DNA form, the CDR3 reads TGTGCCAGTTCCACCCAAGGACTAGCGGGAGAAAAGTACTTC.

The chain employs TRBV7-9 and TRBJ2-7; D call uncertain. The V end lost 3 bases, the J end lost 6 bases, and 12 bases lay between the germline ends. CDR1 and CDR2 (germline): SEHNR, FQNEAQ (reference sequence). The CDR3 totals 13 residues. The CDR3 here is CASSLILEVEQYF. CDR3 sequence (DNA): TGTGCCAGCAGCTTGATCCTAGAAGTCGAGCAGTACTTC.

The chain recombines TRBV9 with TRBJ2-3, with 7 positions matching TRBD2. This CDR3 is 15 amino acids long. V gave up 3 bases and J gave up 0 bases; unmatched junction bases: 4. The germline V gene encodes CDR1 SGDLS and CDR2 YYNGEE. DNA for the CDR3: TGTGCCAGCAGCGCCTTTAGCGGGAGCACAGATACGCAGTATTTT. The encoded protein is CASSAFSGSTDTQYF.

The V and J genes are TRBV5-1 and TRBJ2-1, with D possibly matching TRBD1 (5 bases). Germline V lookup: CDR1 SGHRS, CDR2 YFSETQ. This CDR3 region has 15 residues. V was cut by 4 bases and J by 7 bases, with 18 bases left in between. In DNA form, the CDR3 reads TGCGCCAGCAGCCCCGAAGACAGCCCCTTGAATGAGCAGTTCTTC. Protein sequence: CASSPEDSPLNEQFF.

J is TRBJ1-1 and V is TRBV27; D may be TRBD1 (5 bases). CDR1 is MNHEY and CDR2 is SMNVEV in the germline V gene (reference sequence). The ends were cut back, 4 bases at V and 1 base at J, with 7 bases in the middle. This CDR3 region has 13 residues. Written as DNA, the CDR3 is TGTGCCAGCAGTTGGGGGGAGAACACTGAAGCTTTCTTT. It translates to CASSWGENTEAFF.

Note on this clone: At the DNA level, this CDR3 is encoded by other sequences in the same sample as well. V is TRBV28 and J is TRBJ1-5, with D possibly matching TRBD1 (6 bases). This CDR3 is 15 amino acids long. In germline, CDR1 is MDHEN, CDR2 SYDVKM. Trimming took 5 bases from V and 1 from J, leaving 12 bases between them. CDR3 nucleotides: TGTGCCAGCAGTCCCCCAGGGGTCAGCAATCAGCCCCAGCATTTT. Protein: CASSPPGVSNQPQHF.

This chain connects TRBV5-4 to TRBJ1-2; 7 bases are a match to TRBD1. Per germline, CDR1 SGHNT and CDR2 YYREEE (reference sequence). After removal of 0 bases from V and 7 bases from J, the junction contained 6 bases not matched to a gene. CDR3 length: 14 residues. DNA of the CDR3: TGTGCCAGCAGCTTGGAACAGGGGTTGAGTGGCTACACCTTC. This translates into CASSLEQGLSGYTF.

The V call is TRBV5-1, the J call TRBJ2-7; 13 bases are shared with TRBD2. This CDR3 has 16 residues. V was clipped by 2 bases and J by 3 bases; unmatched bases: 5. Germline CDR1 SGHRS, CDR2 YFSETQ. The CDR3 bases are TGCGCCAGCAGCTTAGGGACTAGCGGGGCCGTCTACGAGCAGTACTTC. Its translation: CASSLGTSGAVYEQYF.

The V call is TRBV7-9, the J call TRBJ2-5; D uncertain. From germline, CDR1 is SEHNR and CDR2 FQNEAQ (reference sequence). V gave up 3 bases and J gave up 1 base, with 9 bases separating them. The CDR3 has 14 residues. The CDR3, as DNA: TGTGCCAGCAGCTTGACTGAGGTCCAAGAGACCCAGTACTTC. It is translated as CASSLTEVQETQYF.

The chain has TRBV10-3 and TRBJ2-6; a possible D gene is TRBD1 (6 bases). Trimming stripped 7 bases from V and 0 bases from J, with 10 bases between. This CDR3 spans 15 amino acids. Germline CDR1 reads ENHRY; CDR2 reads SYGVKD. The CDR3 nucleotides read TGTGCCATCACCCCGACAGGCTCTGGGGCCAACGTCCTGACTTTC. Its protein product is CAITPTGSGANVLTF.

This sequence joins TRBV14 and TRBJ2-3; unclear D gene. CDR3 length: 14 residues. The germline V and J ends were trimmed by 3 bases and 1 base, with 8 bases remaining between them. Looked up from germline, CDR1 is SGHDN and CDR2 is FVKESK. The CDR3 DNA reads as TGTGCCAGCAGCCACCGCCAGGGCACAGATACGCAGTATTTT. This codes for CASSHRQGTDTQYF. Complete variable domain (other parts from reference TRBV14 and TRBJ2-3): EAGVTQFPSHSVIEKGQTVTLRCDPISGHDNLYWYRRVMGKEIKFLLHFVKESKQDESGMPNNRFLAERTGGTYSTLKVQPAELEDSGVYFCASSHRQGTDTQYFGPGTRLTVL.

This chain connects TRBV28 to TRBJ1-2; 9 bases align to TRBD1. Germline V gene lookup returns CDR1 MDHEN and CDR2 SYDVKM. The CDR3 contains 15 residues. After removal of 3 bases from V and 2 bases from J, the junction contained 4 bases not matched to a gene. The CDR3 protein is CASSLPGTGNYGYTF. As DNA, the CDR3 is TGTGCCAGCAGTTTGCCCGGGACAGGGAACTATGGCTACACCTTC.

This rearrangement joins TRBV9 to TRBJ2-7, with D possibly matching TRBD2 (6 bases). The germline V gene encodes CDR1 SGDLS and CDR2 YYNGEE. Deletions cut 5 bases from V and 2 bases from J, with 14 bases between. This CDR3 is built from 14 residues. The CDR3 nucleotides read TGTGCCAGCAGTCGCGGGGATCCACCCTACGAGCAGTACTTC. It translates to CASSRGDPPYEQYF.

The chain couples TRBV19 to TRBJ1-1, with 10 bases that match TRBD1. The CDR3 is made up of 15 amino acids. Trimming took 7 bases from V and 10 from J; bases not matched to a gene: 15. Germline V CDR1 and CDR2: LNHDA, SQIVND (reference sequence). In nucleotides, the CDR3 is TGTGCCAGTACCAATGTGAGGGACAGGGGACGGCGAGCTTTCTTT. It specifies CASTNVRDRGRRAFF.

The chain joins TRBV9 to TRBJ2-2; TRBD2 agrees at 12 bases. This CDR3 has 17 residues. The V gene end was trimmed by 4 bases and the J gene end by 0 bases; junction bases not matched to a gene: 4. Germline V CDR1 and CDR2: SGDLS, YYNGEE. The CDR3 DNA reads as TGTGCCAGCAGCTTTCTAGCGGGAGGGCCGAACACCGGGGAGCTGTTTTTT. The encoded protein is CASSFLAGGPNTGELFF.

The genes are TRBV10-1 and TRBJ2-3, with TRBD1 identical over 7 bases. The V gene's germline CDR1 is WNHNN and CDR2 SYGVQD (reference sequence). Germline trimming cut 6 bases from V and 3 bases from J; bases unmatched to any gene: 3. The CDR3 consists of 13 residues. Here the CDR3 DNA reads TGCGCCAGCAGCAGGGACAGTACAGATACGCAGTATTTT. Protein product: CASSRDSTDTQYF.

The rearrangement joins TRBV6-7 to TRBJ2-7; TRBD2 agrees at 7 bases. TRBV6-7 is reported as an ORF; its role is uncertain. J lost 0 bases, V lost 6 bases, and 5 bases had no gene match. The length of the CDR3 is 14 residues. CDR3 loop: CASRAGTTSYEQYF. In DNA, the CDR3 is TGTGCCAGCAGGGCCGGGACTACCTCCTACGAGCAGTACTTC.

The V gene is TRBV6-6, the J gene TRBJ1-2; D is possibly TRBD1 (6 bases). The CDR3 extends over 14 amino acids. Between the trimmed V and J ends, which lost 0 bases and 6 bases, there was a span of 11 bases. Germline CDR1 is MNHNY and CDR2 is SVGAGI (reference sequence). The CDR3 DNA reads as TGTGCCAGCAGTTACTCGAGCCAGGGGAATGGCTACACCTTC. Its translation is CASSYSSQGNGYTF.

In its sample, this clone was seen a few times. The chain joins TRBV6-5 to TRBJ1-1; maybe TRBD1 (5 bases). CDR1 MNHEY and CDR2 SVGAGI come from the germline V gene. The CDR3 extends over 12 amino acids. V dropped 7 bases and J dropped 0 bases, with 6 bases sitting between them. CDR3 residues: CASKTVNTEAFF. In DNA form, the CDR3 reads TGTGCCAGCAAGACAGTGAACACTGAAGCTTTCTTT.

The V call is TRBV5-1, the J call TRBJ1-1, with TRBD1 as a possible D gene (5 bases). V was trimmed by 3 bases and J by 4 bases, leaving 16 bases between them. In germline, CDR1 is SGHRS, CDR2 YFSETQ. This CDR3 spans 15 amino acids. As DNA, the CDR3 is TGCGCCAGCAGCTCCGGGGGGGACGTAGGCACTGAAGCTTTCTTT. Its translation: CASSSGGDVGTEAFF.